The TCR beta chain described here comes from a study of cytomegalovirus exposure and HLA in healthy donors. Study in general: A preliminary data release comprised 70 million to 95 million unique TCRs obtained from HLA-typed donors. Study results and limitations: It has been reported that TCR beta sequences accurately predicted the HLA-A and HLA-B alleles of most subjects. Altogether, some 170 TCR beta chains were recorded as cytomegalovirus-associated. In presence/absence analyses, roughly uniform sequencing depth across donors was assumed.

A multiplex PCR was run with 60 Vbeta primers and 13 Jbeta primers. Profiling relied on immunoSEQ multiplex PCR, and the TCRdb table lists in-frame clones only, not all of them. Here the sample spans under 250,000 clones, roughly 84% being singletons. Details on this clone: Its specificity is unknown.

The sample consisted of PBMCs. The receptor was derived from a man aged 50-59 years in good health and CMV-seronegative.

The CDR3 sequence is CSAQGANEQFF. The CDR3 coding sequence is TGCAGTGCTCAGGGGGCCAATGAGCAGTTCTTC. The chain combines TRBV20-1 with TRBJ2-1; TRBD1 agrees at 8 bases. The CDR3 has 11 amino acids. Germline CDR1 is DFQATT and CDR2 is SNEGSKA (reference sequence). V lost 5 bases, J lost 6 bases, and 0 bases stayed unmatched.